This TCR beta chain stems from a study of regulatory T cells in long-lasting Graves disease. Study-level information: Persistent Graves' disease required over 5 years of antithyroid drugs and positive TSH receptor antibodies.

The CDR3 length is 14 residues. The germline V gene encodes CDR1 MNHNS and CDR2 SASEGT. Trimming left V 7 bases short and J 2 bases short, with 14 bases between. Library construction for TCR beta used iRepertoire HTBI primers and Arm-PCR of CDR3 regions. TCRdb fed the multiplex PCR reads into MiXCR, producing one record per CDR3 protein. The sample lists roughly 300,000 distinct CDR3 sequences, 22% occurring once. Turning to this clonotype: Its antigen is unknown.

Time point meaning: persistent/refractory GD, antithyroid drugs over 5 years with positive TRAb. Extracted RNA from PBMCs served as the source of the TCR library. General study points: Persistent disease showed a preference for TRBV28, TRBJ1-2 and TRBJ2-5. Having only a small sample size may have limited accuracy. Newly diagnosed patients shared 1,000 or so public clonotypes; persistent patients shared more than 2,500.

The source was peripheral blood mononuclear cells (PBMCs), collected when the disease was refractory, from a patient treated with antithyroid drugs. The sequence came from a female donor with Graves disease. The chain combines TRBV6-1 with TRBJ1-2, with TRBD1 as a possible D gene (6 bases). The DNA for the CDR3 is TGTGCCAGCATCAAGGGGAGGGGGAACTATGGCTACACCTTC. Its translation: CASIKGRGNYGYTF.